Listed here are 10 T cell receptor beta chains from one sample, sequenced in a study of PD-L1 blockade in urothelial cancer (TCRdb year 2017). The label giving this sample's time point can be read as: peripheral blood 6 weeks after treatment start. Libraries were prepared through the immunoSEQ multiplex PCR assay. TCRdb holds this immuneACCESS table with in-frame rearrangements only. Some clones are missing; in checked studies, unresolved V genes explain under half, and the rest has no known cause. The sample table holds under 70,000 clones, of which around nine tenths were seen once. 10% to 12% of the sample goes to the ten largest clones. This specimen consisted of PBMCs, obtained around atezolizumab (anti-PD-L1) treatment. The receptors were sampled from a man between 60 and 70 years old with urothelial cancer.

The chain combines TRBV19 with TRBJ1-2; possibly TRBD1 for D (6 bases). Germline loops: CDR1 LNHDA, CDR2 SQIVND (reference sequence). CDR3 size: 14 residues. V was shortened by 3 bases and J by 11 bases, with 19 bases between the two germline ends. CDR3 in amino acids: CASSISGTPIDYTF. The CDR3 nucleotides read TGTGCCAGTAGTATCTCCGGGACACCTATAGATTACACCTTC.

CDR3: CAISGGKPGQGGEQFF. In DNA, the CDR3 is TGTGCCATCAGTGGGGGGAAACCGGGACAGGGAGGGGAGCAGTTCTTC. This chain uses TRBV10-3 with TRBJ2-1, with TRBD1 identical over 9 bases. There are 16 residues in the CDR3. V lost 4 bases and J lost 10; bases outside the gene matches: 14. CDR1 and CDR2 (germline): ENHRY, SYGVKD.

The chain links TRBV15 to TRBJ2-1, with 9 bases identical to TRBD2. V lost 3 bases and J lost 6; bases outside the gene matches: 12. Germline assignment: CDR1 LNHNV and CDR2 YYDKDF (reference sequence). CDR3 length: 17 residues. The CDR3 nucleotides are TGTGCCACCAGCAGGGGGCTTAGCGGGAGCGGTCTCAATGAGCAGTTCTTC. Protein product: CATSRGLSGSGLNEQFF.

This chain joins TRBV5-1 and TRBJ2-3; 7 bases line up with TRBD1. V gave up 0 bases and J gave up 0 bases; unmatched junction bases: 22. The CDR3 length is 22 residues. Germline V lookup: CDR1 SGHRS, CDR2 YFSETQ. The CDR3 DNA follows: TGCGCCAGCAGCTTGGGGCCCACTGACAGGGTCCTAAGCTCTTTTAGCACAGATACGCAGTATTTT. Its protein product is CASSLGPTDRVLSSFSTDTQYF. Using reference TRBV5-1 and TRBJ2-3 for the parts outside the CDR3, the full variable domain is KAGVTQTPRYLIKTRGQQVTLSCSPISGHRSVSWYQQTPGQGLQFLFEYFSETQRNKGNFPGRFSGRQFSNSRSEMNVSTLELGDSALYLCASSLGPTDRVLSSFSTDTQYFGPGTRLTVL.

The V gene is TRBV5-6, the J gene TRBJ2-1; TRBD2 agrees at 9 bases. V was pared by 4 bases and J by 7 bases, with 6 bases of the junction left unmatched. CDR1 SGHDT and CDR2 YYEEEE come from the germline V gene. CDR3 length equals 14 residues. CDR3 sequence reads: CASSVLAGSNEQFF. CDR3 nucleotides: TGTGCCAGCAGCGTTCTAGCGGGGAGTAATGAGCAGTTCTTC.

The chain uses TRBV6-6 and TRBJ2-2; D is possibly TRBD1 (5 bases). V was clipped by 6 bases and J by 3 bases, with 8 bases between them. This CDR3 spans 13 amino acids. Germline lookup yields CDR1 MNHNY and CDR2 SVGAGI (reference sequence). The CDR3 here is CASRPGYTGELFF. CDR3 sequence (DNA): TGTGCCAGCAGACCAGGGTACACCGGGGAGCTGTTTTTT.

Of note for this clone: The germline gene is not matched at one end of the junction; a read error may be the cause. This sequence joins TRBV12-5 and TRBJ2-1; the match to TRBD1 covers 9 bases. This CDR3 contains 16 residues. Germline V lookup: CDR1 LGHNT, CDR2 FRNRAP. The CDR3 bases are TGTGCTAGTGGTTTTACATCCGGGACAGGGCCGAATGGGCAGTTCTTC. Translation: CASGFTSGTGPNGQFF.

The chain recombines TRBV2 with TRBJ2-3; 9 bases agree with TRBD1. This CDR3 has 16 residues. V trimming: 4 bases; J trimming: 3 bases; junction bases outside the gene matches: 8. Germline V gene sequence: CDR1 SNHLY, CDR2 FYNNEI. The CDR3 DNA follows: TGTGCCAGCAGTGGGTTGGACAGGGGAAATACAGATACGCAGTATTTT. Translated: CASSGLDRGNTDTQYF. Full variable domain (rest looked up from reference TRBV2 and TRBJ2-3): EPEVTQTPSHQVTQMGQEVILRCVPISNHLYFYWYRQILGQKVEFLVSFYNNEISEKSEIFDDQFSVERPDGSNFTLKIRSTKLEDSAMYFCASSGLDRGNTDTQYFGPGTRLTVL.

V is TRBV2 and J is TRBJ2-2, with TRBD1 identical over 7 bases. Germline CDR1 is SNHLY and CDR2 is FYNNEI. J gave up 0 bases and V 8 bases, and 6 bases lay outside the gene matches. The CDR3 consists of 15 residues. The CDR3 DNA reads TGTGCCAGCCGAAGGGACAGTTCGAACACCGGGGAGCTGTTTTTT. This sequence encodes CASRRDSSNTGELFF.

The rearrangement joins TRBV11-2 to TRBJ1-2, with D possibly matching TRBD1 (6 bases). The ends were cut back, 6 bases at V and 0 bases at J, with 11 bases in the middle. Germline CDR1 reads SGHAT; CDR2 reads FQNNGV. The CDR3 is made up of 14 amino acids. The CDR3 sequence: CASSRRTANYGYTF. The CDR3 DNA follows: TGTGCCAGCAGTCGACGGACAGCTAACTATGGCTACACCTTC. The full variable domain, completed using reference TRBV11-2 and TRBJ1-2, is EAGVAQSPRYKIIEKRQSVAFWCNPISGHATLYWYQQILGQGPKLLIQFQNNGVVDDSQLPKDRFSAERLKGVDSTLKIQPAKLEDSAVYLCASSRRTANYGYTFGSGTRLTVV.